A selection of T cell receptor beta chains follows, all from one sample in a study of CD8+CD57+ T cells in acquired aplastic anemia. TCRdb called the reads again in MiXCR, with one record for every CDR3 protein. This table has around 430,000 distinct CDR3 sequences, roughly 34% appearing once. Source material: sorted CD4+, CD8+, or CD8+CD57+ T cells (not recorded which) from PBMCs. These receptors all come from a human donor with aplastic anemia. Each CDR3 is given without its conserved first and last residue. Fields, in order: V gene, CDR3 protein.

>TRBV7-2
ASSPVGSPLH
>TRBV11-2
ASSWRSYETQY
>TRBV7-2
ASSLHPGTRTTGELF
>TRBV10-1
ASSPGHNTEAF
>TRBV7-3
ASSSPGIGANVLT
>TRBV19
ASRTITVNTEAF
>TRBV6-1
AGLGLTSNEQF
>TRBV20-1
SASVDRGNSPLH
>TRBV20-1
SARDSGANVLT
>TRBV24-1
ATSDPRKQF
>TRBV10-3
AIGTGWTYNEQF
>TRBV12-5
ASGPGLAGETQY
>TRBV7-3
ASSLNPLPMDEQF
>TRBV10-3
AISDPFGSPLH
>TRBV7-9
ASSQFSNQPQH
>TRBV30
AWSLRQGAF
>TRBV20-1
SARAGVPSSYNEQF
>TRBV19
ASTGLGYTGELF
>TRBV12-3/TRBV12-4
ASSGPGGSNQPQH
>TRBV11-1
ASSSWRGRAGYDEQF
>TRBV19
ATSGTGDKQPQH
>TRBV28
ASNPTGSHEQY
>TRBV19
ASSIYSAAIANYGYT
>TRBV6-5
ASSLTGTGLAGNTIY
>TRBV20-1
SARDRISVGEQF
>TRBV30
AWSLPGHSNQPQH
>TRBV15
ATSRNLAGGQYYGYT
>TRBV5-1
ASSLGETTGDYGYT
>TRBV19
ASSILGVGQPQH
>TRBV20-1
SASRGPAYNEQF
>TRBV20-1
SARGQHQETQY
>TRBV2
ASSEVGTSGGTQY
>TRBV3-1
ASSPTTYNSPLH
>TRBV19
ASSIPRSTDTQY
>TRBV11-1
ASSLAGGRARNTQY
>TRBV7-2
ASSQPTGVASYGYT
>TRBV4-2
ASSQAVRSDIQY
>TRBV3-1
ASSLGQSGELF
>TRBV6-1
ASSGHHRGAEAF
>TRBV7-2
ASSLGTSSGWGEQY
>TRBV19
ASSAGGRREGNEKLF
>TRBV5-6
ASSFGAGPYEQY
>TRBV19
ASINRGHNSPLH
>TRBV6-1
ASSMAQEVSGNTIY
>TRBV13
ASSNGALADYEQY
>TRBV6-1
ASYRLGAYGYT
>TRBV3-1
ASRKVLYEQY
>TRBV29-1
SVDTDSYEQY
>TRBV30
AWNLQGKKEAF
>TRBV6-5
ASSYTSRDTEAF
>TRBV7-2
ASSLTGEEAF
>TRBV5-6
ASSSPPFRTGSVGYT